These 26 T cell receptor beta chains were all obtained from the same sample, sequenced in a study of T cell repertoires in cytomegalovirus infection. MiXCR was run by TCRdb on the reads, yielding one entry per CDR3 protein. The data contain under 800,000 distinct CDR3 sequences, approximately 24% of them singletons. The specimen was CD8+ T cells from PBMCs. The source is a human donor in good health (CMV status not recorded). Some clones in this sample may be carry-over from other donors' samples.

This chain connects TRBV3-1 to TRBJ2-5; no clear D gene. CDR1 and CDR2 (germline): LGHDT, YNNKEL (reference sequence). This CDR3 is built from 15 residues. V lost 4 bases and J 3 bases, leaving 15 bases between the germline ends. The CDR3 reads CASSPLLEVEETQYF. CDR3 in DNA: TGTGCCAGCAGCCCCCTCCTAGAAGTGGAAGAGACCCAGTACTTC.

This clonotype turned up a few times. This chain links TRBV28 with TRBJ1-5, with D possibly being TRBD1 (5 bases). The V gene lost 5 bases and the J gene lost 7 bases, with 12 bases spanning the gap. Germline-derived CDR1 and CDR2 are MDHEN and SYDVKM. The CDR3 covers 13 residues. The CDR3 region is CASSTQGLQPQHF. The CDR3 nucleotides are TGTGCCAGCAGTACCCAGGGTTTGCAGCCCCAGCATTTT.

This clonotype was seen only a few times. The chain links TRBV20-1 to TRBJ2-7, with unresolved D. V lost 8 bases to trimming and J lost 1 base, with 9 bases between them. The CDR3 sequence is 11 residues long. Germline CDR1 DFQATT, CDR2 SNEGSKA (reference sequence). In DNA, the CDR3 is TGCAGTCCTTTTTTATCCTACGAGCAGTACGTC. This translates into CSPFLSYEQYV.

This clonotype was observed at least ten times. J is TRBJ2-5 and V is TRBV19, with D maybe TRBD1 (6 bases). Germline V lookup: CDR1 LNHDA, CDR2 SQIVND (reference sequence). The CDR3 has 15 residues. V was pared by 4 bases and J by 1 base, with 13 bases between. Here the CDR3 reads CASSTRDILQETQYF. DNA of the CDR3: TGTGCCAGTAGTACCCGGGACATCCTCCAAGAGACCCAGTACTTC.

The chain couples TRBV28 to TRBJ2-7; 8 bases are shared with TRBD1. This CDR3 comprises 15 residues. Germline CDR1 MDHEN, CDR2 SYDVKM. Germline trimming cut 7 bases from V and 6 bases from J; bases unmatched to any gene: 14. CDR3 DNA: TGTGCCAGCACCCGATTCACAGGGGGTCCCCCCGAGCAGTACTTC. Its translation: CASTRFTGGPPEQYF.

This clonotype was found a few times. This chain uses TRBV15 with TRBJ2-2, with D possibly TRBD2 on 5 matching bases. The germline gives CDR1 LNHNV, CDR2 YYDKDF (reference sequence). This CDR3 comprises 16 residues. V was clipped by 0 bases and J by 0 bases, with 8 bases between them. CDR3 sequence reads: CATSRDVGANTGELFF. CDR3 DNA: TGTGCCACCAGCAGAGATGTCGGGGCGAACACCGGGGAGCTGTTTTTT.

This clonotype was observed many times. This chain links TRBV7-9 with TRBJ2-1; 7 bases align to TRBD2. CDR1 and CDR2 (germline): SEHNR, FQNEAQ (reference sequence). CDR3 length equals 14 residues. J gave up 5 bases and V 5 bases, and 6 bases lay outside the gene matches. The CDR3 loop reads CASSLYGTNNEQFF. The CDR3, as DNA: TGTGCCAGCAGCCTATACGGGACTAACAATGAGCAGTTCTTC.

Regarding this clonotype: One base away lies a much larger clone, so this may be a sequencing read error. The chain is built from TRBV3-1 and TRBJ2-2; D remains unclear. CDR1 LGHDT and CDR2 YNNKEL come from the germline V gene (reference sequence). Trimming removed 4 bases at V and 3 bases at J, with 6 bases between. The CDR3 contains 13 residues. CDR3 loop: CASSRWDTGELFF. CDR3 nucleotides: TGTGCCAGCAGCCGGTGGGACACCGGGGAGCTGTTTTTT.

DNA of the CDR3: TGCGCCAGCAGCCCCCCGCTGTTGGATACGCAGTATTTT. It encodes CASSPPLLDTQYF. J is TRBJ2-3 and V is TRBV4-1; no definite D call. The CDR3 has 13 amino acids. V lost 4 bases, J lost 6 bases, and 11 bases lay in between. Germline V gene lookup returns CDR1 MGHRA and CDR2 YSYEKL.

The chain is built from TRBV6-5 and TRBJ2-7; D is possibly TRBD2 (7 bases). The CDR3 is 16 amino acids. Germline CDR1 reads MNHEY; CDR2 reads SVGAGI. Trimming shortened V by 6 bases and J by 2 bases, and 20 bases separated the two germline ends. The CDR3 region is CASSPRWAGAPYEQYF. The CDR3 DNA sequence: TGTGCCAGCAGCCCCCGGTGGGCGGGGGCTCCCTACGAGCAGTACTTC.

The rearrangement joins TRBV20-1 to TRBJ2-3; D not certain. CDR3 length: 16 amino acids. Germline lookup yields CDR1 DFQATT and CDR2 SNEGSKA (reference sequence). Trimming pared 0 bases from V and 0 bases from J, leaving 13 bases between. CDR3 DNA sequence: TGCAGTGCTAGAGATGACGGCGGTCCTAGCACAGATACGCAGTATTTT. It encodes CSARDDGGPSTDTQYF.

This chain links TRBV28 with TRBJ1-5, with 10 bases aligning to TRBD1. The CDR3 has 14 amino acids. Trimming took 7 bases from V and 6 from J; bases not matched to a gene: 6. CDR1 is MDHEN and CDR2 is SYDVKM in the germline V gene. The CDR3 region is CASKETGGGQPQHF. CDR3 in DNA: TGTGCCAGCAAAGAGACAGGGGGCGGTCAGCCCCAGCATTTT. The entire variable domain, with the rest obtained from reference TRBV28 and TRBJ1-5, is as follows: DVKVTQSSRYLVKRTGEKVFLECVQDMDHENMFWYRQDPGLGLRLIYFSYDVKMKEKGDIPEGYSVSREKKERFSLILESASTNQTSMYLCASKETGGGQPQHFGDGTRLSIL.

V is TRBV9 and J is TRBJ1-6; no reliable D call. V lost 0 bases and J 5 bases, leaving 6 bases between the germline ends. Germline V gene lookup returns CDR1 SGDLS and CDR2 YYNGEE. The CDR3 contains 14 residues. The CDR3: CASSVDGDNSPLHF. Here the CDR3 DNA reads TGTGCCAGCAGCGTAGACGGGGATAATTCACCCCTCCACTTT.

The rearrangement joins TRBV7-9 to TRBJ1-6; D is unclear. V was cut by 4 bases and J by 1 base, with 5 bases left in between. This CDR3 spans 14 amino acids. The germline gives CDR1 SEHNR, CDR2 FQNEAQ (reference sequence). The CDR3, as DNA: TGTGCCAGCAGCTCTAAGTCCTATAATTCACCCCTCCACTTT. Encoded protein: CASSSKSYNSPLHF.

This clonotype was observed a few times. The genes are TRBV28 and TRBJ1-5; D is uncertain. The CDR3 is 15 amino acids. Germline V gives CDR1 MDHEN, CDR2 SYDVKM. The germline V and J ends were trimmed by 7 bases and 3 bases, with 16 bases remaining between them. CDR3 sequence: CASIVGGSYNQPQHF. CDR3 DNA: TGTGCCAGCATCGTTGGTGGGAGTTACAATCAGCCCCAGCATTTT. Supplemented by reference TRBV28 and TRBJ1-5, the full variable domain reads DVKVTQSSRYLVKRTGEKVFLECVQDMDHENMFWYRQDPGLGLRLIYFSYDVKMKEKGDIPEGYSVSREKKERFSLILESASTNQTSMYLCASIVGGSYNQPQHFGDGTRLSIL.

The sample holds a few counts of this clonotype. The V call is TRBV2, the J call TRBJ1-6; D ambiguous. CDR3 length: 13 residues. In germline, CDR1 is SNHLY, CDR2 FYNNEI. The V and J ends lost 2 bases and 6 bases respectively, with 5 bases between them. Here the CDR3 reads CASSELLNSPLHF. The CDR3 DNA reads as TGTGCCAGCAGTGAACTCCTTAATTCACCCCTCCACTTT.

This clonotype was seen only once. V and J are TRBV20-1 and TRBJ2-7; 9 positions match TRBD1. Germline values: CDR1 DFQATT, CDR2 SNEGSKA (reference sequence). The CDR3 covers 12 residues. V gave up 5 bases and J gave up 5 bases; unmatched junction bases: 4. The CDR3 coding sequence is TGCAGTGCTGGGGACAGGGTGAACGAGCAGTACGTC. It is translated as CSAGDRVNEQYV.

The chain combines TRBV4-1 with TRBJ1-6; the D gene is possibly TRBD1 (5 bases). CDR1 and CDR2 (germline): MGHRA, YSYEKL. Trimming shortened V by 3 bases and J by 6 bases, and 15 bases separated the two germline ends. This CDR3 has 16 residues. CDR3 sequence reads: CASSHFPGFGNSPLHF. The CDR3 DNA reads TGCGCCAGCAGCCATTTTCCAGGGTTCGGTAATTCACCCCTCCACTTT.

The chain couples TRBV15 to TRBJ2-3, with a possible D match to TRBD2 (6 bases). Germline CDR1 is LNHNV and CDR2 is YYDKDF (reference sequence). The CDR3 is 15 residues long. Trimming left V 3 bases short and J 1 base short, with 11 bases between. The DNA for the CDR3 is TGTGCCACCAGCAGCGGGTTAGCGGGCACAGATACGCAGTATTTT. Amino acid sequence: CATSSGLAGTDTQYF.

This clonotype was detected only a few times. This sequence joins TRBV11-2 and TRBJ2-5, with TRBD2 matching 9 bases. CDR3 length: 16 residues. Germline lookup yields CDR1 SGHAT and CDR2 FQNNGV. V was clipped by 1 base and J by 2 bases; unmatched bases: 5. The CDR3 bases are TGTGCCAGCAGCTTAGTCGGCGGGGGGGGGCAAGAGACCCAGTACTTC. Protein product: CASSLVGGGGQETQYF.

In its sample, this clonotype was seen many times. CDR3 region: CASSPGLAEDDEQFF. CDR3 DNA sequence: TGTGCCAGCAGTCCCGGACTAGCGGAGGACGATGAGCAGTTCTTC. This rearrangement joins TRBV28 to TRBJ2-1; 10 nucleotides agree with TRBD2. There are 15 residues in the CDR3. J was trimmed by 8 bases and V by 5 bases; bases with no gene match: 9. The V gene's germline CDR1 is MDHEN and CDR2 SYDVKM.

The chain carries TRBV27 and TRBJ2-5; D unresolved. V was shortened by 7 bases and J by 5 bases, with 17 bases between the two germline ends. The CDR3 is 14 residues long. The germline V gene encodes CDR1 MNHEY and CDR2 SMNVEV (reference sequence). CDR3 in amino acids: CASNSADREETQYF. CDR3 nucleotides: TGTGCCAGCAATTCCGCCGACCGCGAGGAGACCCAGTACTTC.

This sequence joins TRBV20-1 and TRBJ2-3, with 12 bases matching TRBD2. CDR1 and CDR2 from the germline V gene are DFQATT and SNEGSKA (reference sequence). V lost 4 bases, J lost 0 bases, and 5 bases stayed unmatched. CDR3 length: 16 amino acids. CDR3 amino acids: CSANKTSGGSTDTQYF. The CDR3 bases are TGCAGTGCTAACAAGACTAGCGGGGGAAGCACAGATACGCAGTATTTT.

This chain uses TRBV20-1 with TRBJ1-3; D is uncertain. This CDR3 comprises 11 residues. CDR1 and CDR2 (germline): DFQATT, SNEGSKA (reference sequence). The V gene lost 0 bases and the J gene lost 8 bases, with 5 bases spanning the gap. The CDR3 nucleotides are TGCAGTGCTAGAGACGCTTACACCATATATTTT. The encoded protein is CSARDAYTIYF.

In regard to this clonotype: A much more abundant neighbour one base away suggests this may be a read error. This chain connects TRBV7-2 to TRBJ2-7, with D tentatively TRBD2 (5 bases). CDR1 is SGHTA and CDR2 is FQGNSA in the germline V gene. V was cut by 2 bases and J by 4 bases, with 12 bases left in between. CDR3 size: 14 residues. Written as DNA, the CDR3 is TGTGCCAGCAGCTTATGGCTAGCCCGGTACGAGCAGTACTTC. The encoded protein is CASSLWLARYEQYF.

Remarks on this clonotype: This may arise from a read error, as a much more abundant clone is one base away. The missing conserved phenylalanine or tryptophan at the end of this CDR3 makes a read error likely. V and J are TRBV27 and TRBJ1-5, with TRBD1 matching 7 bases. With V trimmed by 5 bases and J by 3 bases, 4 bases remained unmatched. This CDR3 is 14 amino acids long. From germline, CDR1 is MNHEY and CDR2 SMNVEV (reference sequence). This CDR3 is CASSPGTDNQPQHS. In DNA, the CDR3 is TGTGCCAGCAGTCCCGGGACAGACAATCAGCCCCAGCATTCT.